The clone carrying this T cell receptor (beta chain) was recorded a few times. The sample comes from a study of beta chain features in type 1 diabetes. Study information: Patients were similar to healthy donors in age and gender (as well as in cell yields).

The CDR3 has 19 amino acids. With 6 bases removed from V and 0 bases from J, the gap between germline ends came to 26 bases. Germline loops: CDR1 SGHVS, CDR2 FQNEAQ. TCRB transcripts that were expressed got sequenced, as all of the isolated RNA had been reverse transcribed. TCRdb keeps only in-frame clones here, not all; method: immunoSEQ multiplex PCR. The table shows 430,000 or so clones, with roughly 10% occurring only once. The gene calls are TRBV7-8 and TRBJ1-1; D not certain. The sample taken for sequencing was naive CD4+ T cells from blood. The clonotype originates from a woman between 18 and 29 years old in good health. The CDR3 reads CASRREQAGRRRLNTEAFF. The CDR3 DNA follows: TGTGCCAGCAGGCGAGAGCAGGCCGGTCGGAGAAGATTGAACACTGAAGCTTTCTTT.